The clone carrying this T cell receptor beta chain was seen only once. The source of the sample is a study of blood T cell repertoires in COVID-19. TCRdb's copy holds only in-frame clones and misses some; the assay was immunoSEQ multiplex PCR. The sample comprises roughly 150,000 clones, under 85% of which are singletons, and under 2% rests with the top ten. This CDR3 has 15 amino acids. Germline V CDR1 and CDR2: SNHLY, FYNNEI. V lost 5 bases and J lost 0, with 14 bases in between. This clonotype was sampled from a woman younger than 30 who had been exposed to COVID-19. This chain uses TRBV2 with TRBJ2-7; possibly TRBD2 for D (6 bases). Sequenced: PBMCs or T cells enriched from blood (not recorded which). The CDR3 bases are TGTGCCAGCAGTAAAGAACTGGGACTCTCCTACGAGCAGTACTTC. This codes for CASSKELGLSYEQYF.